The 20 T cell receptor beta chains given below trace back to one sample, sequenced in a study of early T cells in non-severe SARS-CoV-2 infection. TCRdb called the 5' RACE reads again in MiXCR, with one record for every CDR3 protein. The repertoire holds approximately 79,000 distinct CDR3 sequences, with roughly 13% as singletons. The sample comprised whole blood. The origin of the receptors is an adult who was a healthcare worker with PCR-confirmed SARS-CoV-2 infection or an uninfected control (not recorded which).

The V call is TRBV9, the J call TRBJ1-4; TRBD1 matches at 8 bases. This CDR3 spans 14 amino acids. After removal of 5 bases from V and 8 bases from J, the junction contained 8 bases not matched to a gene. The germline V gene has CDR1 SGDLS and CDR2 YYNGEE. The CDR3 DNA is TGTGCCAGCAGTGACGACAGGGGAGGCGAAAAACTGTTTTTT. It encodes CASSDDRGGEKLFF.

This clonotype was recorded a few times. The chain links TRBV19 to TRBJ1-2; the D gene is possibly TRBD1 (6 bases). The CDR3 contains 14 residues. The ends were cut back, 5 bases at V and 7 bases at J, with 17 bases in the middle. Germline V gene sequence: CDR1 LNHDA, CDR2 SQIVND (reference sequence). CDR3 coding DNA: TGTGCCAGTAGTGTGGTGGGGGGCACTACTGGCTACACCTTC. Protein product: CASSVVGGTTGYTF.

Only a few counts were recorded for this clonotype. This chain links TRBV28 with TRBJ2-1; D may be TRBD1 (5 bases). Between the trimmed V and J ends, which lost 5 bases and 9 bases, there was a span of 8 bases. The CDR3 extends over 11 amino acids. Germline V gene lookup returns CDR1 MDHEN and CDR2 SYDVKM. In nucleotides, the CDR3 is TGTGCCAGCAGTGTAGGGGTTGAGCAGTTCTTC. Protein: CASSVGVEQFF.

Ten or more counts support this clonotype. CDR3 nucleotide sequence: TGTGCCAGCAGCCAAGACAGGGTCTCCTACGAGCAGTACTTC. This encodes CASSQDRVSYEQYF. This chain joins TRBV3-1 and TRBJ2-7; tentative D call: TRBD1 (5 bases). CDR3 length equals 14 residues. V dropped 0 bases and J dropped 0 bases, with 6 bases sitting between them. CDR1 is LGHDT and CDR2 is YNNKEL in the germline V gene (reference sequence).

This clonotype occurred a few times. The chain joins TRBV20-1 to TRBJ1-6; 7 nucleotides match TRBD1. Trimming removed 5 bases from V and 6 bases from J; junction bases left unmatched: 10. Looked up from germline, CDR1 is DFQATT and CDR2 is SNEGSKA (reference sequence). The CDR3 consists of 15 residues. The CDR3 DNA sequence: TGCAGTGCTCCCACGACAGGGATGAGTAATTCACCCCTCCACTTT. This codes for CSAPTTGMSNSPLHF.

This clonotype was seen more than once but under ten times. V and J are TRBV29-1 and TRBJ1-2; D perhaps matches TRBD1 (6 bases). The germline V and J ends were trimmed by 7 bases and 2 bases, with 11 bases remaining between them. The CDR3 totals 12 residues. Germline V gives CDR1 SQVTM, CDR2 ANQGSEA. The CDR3 region has the DNA TGCAGCGCTTTGACAGGCAACTATGGCTACACCTTC. Translation: CSALTGNYGYTF.

In this sample, this clonotype turned up a few times. The gene calls are TRBV10-3 and TRBJ1-2; D unresolved. The CDR3 sequence is 14 residues long. Germline assignment: CDR1 ENHRY and CDR2 SYGVKD. V was shortened by 0 bases and J by 5 bases, with 10 bases between the two germline ends. The CDR3 nucleotides are TGTGCCATCAGTGAGTCGGAGAACAAATATGGCTACACCTTC. It specifies CAISESENKYGYTF.

The genes are TRBV6-2 or TRBV6-3 and TRBJ2-2; tentatively, D is TRBD2 (5 bases). This CDR3 contains 13 residues. The germline V and J ends were trimmed by 6 bases and 5 bases, with 10 bases remaining between them. In germline, CDR1 is MNHEY, CDR2 SVGEGT. The CDR3 is CASRRTATGELFF. The CDR3 coding sequence is TGTGCCAGCAGGAGGACTGCGACCGGGGAGCTGTTTTTT.

This clonotype showed up many times. V and J are TRBV10-3 and TRBJ1-2; D call uncertain. From germline, CDR1 is ENHRY and CDR2 SYGVKD. CDR3 length equals 11 residues. V was clipped by 3 bases and J by 6 bases, with 5 bases between them. For the CDR3, the DNA is TGTGCCATCAGTGAAGTAGATGGCTACACCTTC. It specifies CAISEVDGYTF.

In this sample, this clonotype turned up many times. This chain uses TRBV6-6 with TRBJ2-2; unclear D gene. Trimming pared 2 bases from V and 0 bases from J, leaving 7 bases between. CDR1 is MNHNY, CDR2 SVGAGI, per germline (reference sequence). The CDR3 is 15 residues long. The CDR3 loop is CASSYGGPNTGELFF. CDR3 nucleotides: TGTGCCAGCAGTTACGGTGGGCCGAACACCGGGGAGCTGTTTTTT.

The table lists this clonotype with a few counts. The CDR3 region is CASSERGAKNIQYF. CDR3 coding DNA: TGTGCCAGCAGTGAGAGGGGAGCCAAAAACATTCAGTACTTC. The chain carries TRBV9 and TRBJ2-4; either TRBD1 or TRBD2 may fit D (5 bases each). This CDR3 has 14 amino acids. Germline CDR1 SGDLS, CDR2 YYNGEE. Trimming stripped 5 bases from V and 0 bases from J, with 9 bases between.

The chain uses TRBV29-1 and TRBJ2-7; tentatively, D is TRBD1 (5 bases). The CDR3 extends over 12 amino acids. V gave up 0 bases and J gave up 6 bases, with 9 bases separating them. The germline gives CDR1 SQVTM, CDR2 ANQGSEA. CDR3 amino acids: CSVEDQGSEQYF. The DNA of the CDR3 is TGCAGCGTTGAAGATCAGGGAAGCGAGCAGTACTTC.

The chain couples TRBV13 to TRBJ2-7; TRBD1 aligns across 7 bases. This CDR3 has 13 amino acids. With V trimmed by 4 bases and J by 2 bases, 2 bases remained unmatched. From germline, CDR1 is PRHDT and CDR2 FYEKMQ (reference sequence). CDR3 coding DNA: TGTGCCAGCAGCTGGGACAGAACCTACGAGCAGTACTTC. This encodes CASSWDRTYEQYF. Using reference TRBV13 and TRBJ2-7 for the parts outside the CDR3, the full variable domain is AAGVIQSPRHLIKEKRETATLKCYPIPRHDTVYWYQQGPGQDPQFLISFYEKMQSDKGSIPDRFSAQQFSDYHSELNMSSLELGDSALYFCASSWDRTYEQYFGPGTRLTVT.

This clonotype was picked up many times. This chain uses TRBV12-3 or TRBV12-4 with TRBJ1-1; D gene unclear. This CDR3 contains 14 residues. V dropped 3 bases and J dropped 0 bases, with 8 bases sitting between them. This CDR3 is CASSFRGLNTEAFF. For the CDR3, the DNA is TGTGCCAGCAGTTTCAGAGGATTGAACACTGAAGCTTTCTTT.

Many counts were recorded for this clonotype. CDR3 sequence: CASYRDSLSYEQYF. Here the CDR3 DNA reads TGTGCCAGTTACCGGGACTCCCTCTCCTACGAGCAGTACTTC. The chain employs TRBV28 and TRBJ2-7, with D possibly TRBD2 on 6 matching bases. The ends were cut back, 9 bases at V and 0 bases at J, with 15 bases in the middle. This CDR3 comprises 14 residues. Germline CDR1 is MDHEN and CDR2 is SYDVKM.

At least ten counts were recorded for this clonotype. J is TRBJ1-2 and V is TRBV28; the D is unclear. CDR3 size: 12 residues. The V end was cut by 3 bases, the J end by 5 bases, with 7 bases between. Germline CDR1 MDHEN, CDR2 SYDVKM. The CDR3 is CASSFRVYGYTF. CDR3 DNA sequence: TGTGCCAGCAGTTTTAGGGTGTATGGCTACACCTTC.

In its sample, this clonotype was seen many times. CDR3: CASSFGTGGADYGYTF. CDR3 DNA: TGTGCCAGCAGCTTTGGGACAGGGGGCGCAGACTATGGCTACACCTTC. The genes are TRBV5-6 and TRBJ1-2, with 12 positions matching TRBD1. The germline V gene encodes CDR1 SGHDT and CDR2 YYEEEE. The CDR3 totals 16 residues. Trimming cost V 2 bases and J 3 bases; bases outside gene matches: 5.

This clonotype was counted between two and nine times. The rearrangement links TRBV2 to TRBJ2-5, with D uncertain. The CDR3 consists of 12 residues. Germline lookup yields CDR1 SNHLY and CDR2 FYNNEI. V was shortened by 6 bases and J by 3 bases, with 8 bases between the two germline ends. CDR3 nucleotides: TGTGCCAGCAGGGGGATTAAAGAGACCCAGTACTTC. Translation: CASRGIKETQYF.

This clonotype has at least ten counts. The chain recombines TRBV5-1 with TRBJ1-2; 8 positions match TRBD1. CDR3 length: 14 amino acids. In germline, CDR1 is SGHRS, CDR2 YFSETQ. V trimming: 9 bases; J trimming: 2 bases; junction bases outside the gene matches: 9. The CDR3 region has the DNA TGCGCCACGCAAACCGGGACAGGAAACTATGGCTACACCTTC. Its protein product is CATQTGTGNYGYTF. The complete variable domain, with remaining parts taken from reference TRBV5-1 and TRBJ1-2, reads KAGVTQTPRYLIKTRGQQVTLSCSPISGHRSVSWYQQTPGQGLQFLFEYFSETQRNKGNFPGRFSGRQFSNSRSEMNVSTLELGDSALYLCATQTGTGNYGYTFGSGTRLTVV.

This chain joins TRBV10-3 and TRBJ2-3; D is undetermined. Trimming pared 2 bases from V and 7 bases from J, leaving 4 bases between. CDR1 and CDR2 (germline): ENHRY, SYGVKD. There are 11 residues in the CDR3. The CDR3 loop is CAISEGNTQYF. CDR3 nucleotides: TGTGCCATCAGTGAGGGAAATACGCAGTATTTT.